This T cell receptor beta chain appears in the sequencing data of a study of T cells in Graves' hyperthyroidism and ophthalmopathy. The definition of stable Graves' hyperthyroidism was no ophthalmopathy progression within 18 months. Study outcomes and limitations: With a median lead of around 6.7 months before onset, the model predicted ophthalmopathy. Most clonotypes that expanded in the thyroid above 0.001 also showed up in blood. Ophthalmopathy stood apart from stable hyperthyroidism in a 13 V-J model.

A remark on this clonotype: Its antigen is not known.

The CDR3 has 15 amino acids. The V segment lost 4 bases and the J segment 7 bases; nucleotides outside the gene matches: 8. Germline V lookup: CDR1 LGHNA, CDR2 YSLEER. RNA transcripts served as the template for amplifying TCR beta CDR3 regions. The HTBI primer set drove a first-round RT-PCR of the TCR CDR3. One entry per CDR3 protein results from TCRdb running MiXCR on the multiplex PCR reads. Counted here are some 760,000 distinct CDR3 sequences, approximately 15% occurring once; the ten biggest clones make up 9.5% to 13%. This TCR derives from a young woman with Graves' hyperthyroidism. This rearrangement joins TRBV4-3 to TRBJ2-4; 9 bases match TRBD2. The specimen sequenced was blood. In DNA form, the CDR3 reads TGCGCCAGCAGCCGTAGCGGGAGTGGTGGGAACATTCAGTACTTC. Protein product: CASSRSGSGGNIQYF.